This T cell receptor beta chain was sequenced during a study of CD8 T cells in ankylosing spondylitis. Study-wide results and caveats: Within matched ankylosing spondylitis synovial fluid, disease-linked clones were reportedly significantly enriched. Ankylosing spondylitis blood seemed to carry a telltale TCR beta motif made of several highly homologous variants.

The trim removed 4 bases at V and 5 bases at J, leaving 8 bases unmatched. The CDR3 is made up of 16 amino acids. The germline gives CDR1 MNHEY, CDR2 SMNVEV (reference sequence). This clonotype came up many times. Its antigen is not identified. TCRdb processed the 5' RACE reads anew with MiXCR; each CDR3 protein has one entry. Of 250,000 to 350,000 distinct CDR3 sequences listed, around 7.6% are singletons. The source is a male donor with ankylosing spondylitis. The sequencing input was blood, either unsorted or a sorted T cell fraction (not recorded which). V gene TRBV27 combines with J gene TRBJ1-2; TRBD1 matches 12 bases. The CDR3 DNA reads TGTGCCAGCAGTTCCGGGACAGGGGGCGCAGGGTATGGCTACACCTTC. Amino acids: CASSSGTGGAGYGYTF.